The 29 T cell receptor beta chains listed next were all sequenced from one sample in a study of CD8+CD57+ T cells in acquired aplastic anemia. CDR3 and TCR beta VDJ profiling relied on a genomic DNA template. TCRdb used MiXCR to reprocess the reads, holding one entry per CDR3 protein. Of 300,000 or so distinct CDR3 sequences listed, roughly 50% are singletons. The sequenced sample was sorted CD4+, CD8+, or CD8+CD57+ T cells (not recorded which) from PBMCs. Every receptor here comes from a human donor with severe aplastic anemia or a healthy control (not recorded which).

The chain employs TRBV20-1 and TRBJ2-7, with D perhaps TRBD2 (6 bases). The V and J ends lost 0 bases and 2 bases respectively, with 14 bases between them. Germline V gives CDR1 DFQATT, CDR2 SNEGSKA (reference sequence). The length of the CDR3 is 15 residues. This CDR3 reads CSAREEGRIAYEQYF. The CDR3 DNA reads TGCAGTGCTAGAGAAGAGGGGAGGATCGCCTACGAGCAGTACTTC.

This clonotype was seen repeatedly, ten times or more. The J gene is TRBJ1-3, the V gene TRBV11-2; 11 positions agree with TRBD1. The CDR3 length is 18 residues. Germline V gene data show CDR1 as SGHAT and CDR2 as FQNNGV. The ends lost 3 bases at V and 0 bases at J; junction bases unmatched: 7. In nucleotides, the CDR3 is TGTGCCAGCAGCTTCCGGGACAGGGGGACCCTCTCTGGAAACACCATATATTTT. Translated, it gives CASSFRDRGTLSGNTIYF. Variable domain in full (rest from reference TRBV11-2 and TRBJ1-3): EAGVAQSPRYKIIEKRQSVAFWCNPISGHATLYWYQQILGQGPKLLIQFQNNGVVDDSQLPKDRFSAERLKGVDSTLKIQPAKLEDSAVYLCASSFRDRGTLSGNTIYFGEGSWLTVV.

This chain joins TRBV2 and TRBJ1-1; maybe TRBD1 (5 bases). The CDR3 has 10 amino acids. Trimming cost V 6 bases and J 11 bases, with 10 bases left between them. Germline-derived CDR1 and CDR2 are SNHLY and FYNNEI. The CDR3 DNA sequence: TGTGCCAGCAGGGGGCGGGTGGCTTTCTTT. Its protein is CASRGRVAFF.

V gene TRBV4-2 combines with J gene TRBJ1-6, with 8 bases identical to TRBD1. Germline CDR1 reads LGHNA; CDR2 reads YNFKEQ. The CDR3 has 16 amino acids. The V segment lost 3 bases and the J segment 9 bases; nucleotides outside the gene matches: 10. The CDR3 DNA reads TGTGCCAGCAGCCAGCAGGGGGCCAGCCAAAGTTCACCCCTCCACTTT. As protein: CASSQQGASQSSPLHF.

This clonotype was seen ten or more times. J is TRBJ1-2 and V is TRBV20-1; weak D call: TRBD1 (5 bases). This CDR3 is 16 amino acids long. V shed 0 bases and J shed 1 base, with 15 bases lying between them. Germline values: CDR1 DFQATT, CDR2 SNEGSKA (reference sequence). In DNA, the CDR3 is TGCAGTGCTAGAGATCATCAGGGTAACCGTAACTATGGCTACACCTTC. Translating it yields CSARDHQGNRNYGYTF.

This clonotype appeared a few times. The chain has TRBV7-8 and TRBJ2-7; D could derive from TRBD1 or TRBD2 (5 bases each). Trimming took off 4 bases at V and 2 bases at J, with 12 bases between the two ends. CDR1 is SGHVS and CDR2 is FQNEAQ in the germline V gene. The CDR3 consists of 14 residues. This CDR3 is CASSSGRTPYEQYF. The CDR3 coding sequence is TGTGCCAGCAGCTCGGGACGGACCCCCTACGAGCAGTACTTC.

In its sample, this clonotype was seen many times. The chain combines TRBV7-6 with TRBJ1-5, with 7 bases matching TRBD1. V shed 3 bases, J shed 0 bases, and the junction held 8 bases outside the gene matches. The CDR3 sequence is 17 residues long. Germline values: CDR1 SGHVS, CDR2 FNYEAQ. CDR3 loop: CASSLSAGGDSNQPQHF. DNA of the CDR3: TGTGCCAGCAGCTTGTCGGCAGGGGGGGATAGCAATCAGCCCCAGCATTTT.

The chain carries TRBV4-1 and TRBJ2-7; D call uncertain. There are 14 residues in the CDR3. V shed 0 bases and J shed 7 bases, with 13 bases lying between them. The germline gives CDR1 MGHRA, CDR2 YSYEKL. The CDR3 protein is CASSQDTGRLEQYF. The CDR3 nucleotides are TGCGCCAGCAGCCAAGACACTGGACGTTTGGAGCAGTACTTC.

This clonotype has at least ten counts. The chain employs TRBV7-3 and TRBJ2-5; a possible D gene is TRBD2 (5 bases). This CDR3 contains 14 residues. Trimming left V 5 bases short and J 5 bases short, with 15 bases between. Germline V gene lookup returns CDR1 SGHTA and CDR2 FQGTGA. CDR3: CASSPSLGGETQYF. The DNA for the CDR3 is TGTGCCAGCAGCCCCTCCCTGGGCGGGGAGACCCAGTACTTC. The entire variable domain, with the rest obtained from reference TRBV7-3 and TRBJ2-5, is as follows: GAGVSQTPSNKVTEKGKYVELRCDPISGHTALYWYRQSLGQGPEFLIYFQGTGAADDSGLPNDRFFAVRPEGSVSTLKIQRTERGDSAVYLCASSPSLGGETQYFGPGTRLLVL.

This clonotype was seen a handful of times. The junction and the germline gene differ at one end; a read error may be behind it. The CDR3 region is CVISESLGQESTDTQYF. Written as DNA, the CDR3 is TGTGTCATCAGTGAGTCACTGGGGCAGGAGAGCACAGATACGCAGTATTTT. The V call is TRBV10-3, the J call TRBJ2-3; D is possibly TRBD1 (5 bases). Germline loops: CDR1 ENHRY, CDR2 SYGVKD. This CDR3 is 17 amino acids long.

The chain joins TRBV7-2 to TRBJ1-5, with a weak D call TRBD1 (6 bases). The CDR3 extends over 15 amino acids. Germline V gene lookup returns CDR1 SGHTA and CDR2 FQGNSA. Between the trimmed V and J ends, which lost 6 bases and 1 base, there was a span of 13 bases. As DNA, the CDR3 is TGTGCCAGCAGTCCCGACAGGACGAGCAATCAGCCCCAGCATTTT. Protein sequence: CASSPDRTSNQPQHF.

This clonotype came up a few times. This chain joins TRBV15 and TRBJ2-5; 8 nucleotides match TRBD1. The V gene end was trimmed by 1 base and the J gene end by 5 bases; junction bases not matched to a gene: 9. Germline V lookup: CDR1 LNHNV, CDR2 YYDKDF (reference sequence). This CDR3 has 16 residues. CDR3: CATSRGQGAVGETQYF. The CDR3 coding sequence is TGTGCCACCAGCAGAGGCCAGGGGGCAGTTGGGGAGACCCAGTACTTC.

The rearrangement links TRBV29-1 to TRBJ2-5, with 11 bases matching TRBD2. The CDR3 covers 12 residues. Germline V lookup: CDR1 SQVTM, CDR2 ANQGSEA. The junction had 2 bases not matched to a gene; V was cut back by 7 bases and J by 4 bases. The CDR3 loop is CSGLAGRETQYF. The CDR3 nucleotides are TGCAGCGGACTAGCGGGACGAGAGACCCAGTACTTC.

This clonotype was found many times. The J gene is TRBJ2-7, the V gene TRBV12-3 or TRBV12-4; D is ambiguous. Trimming left V 2 bases short and J 3 bases short, with 5 bases between. This CDR3 is built from 12 residues. The CDR3 region is CASSLSGYEQYF. DNA for the CDR3: TGTGCCAGCAGTTTATCAGGCTACGAGCAGTACTTC.

This rearrangement joins TRBV24-1 to TRBJ2-1, with TRBD2 matching over 11 bases. The V gene end was trimmed by 1 base and the J gene end by 0 bases; junction bases not matched to a gene: 7. The CDR3 length is 19 residues. CDR1 KGHDR and CDR2 SFDVKD come from the germline V gene. CDR3 residues: CATSDFLAGGPSSYNEQFF. The CDR3 DNA reads as TGTGCCACCAGTGATTTCCTAGCGGGGGGACCGAGCTCCTACAATGAGCAGTTCTTC.

This clonotype was observed at least ten times. The chain couples TRBV6-2 or TRBV6-3 to TRBJ2-5; D unresolved. V was trimmed by 8 bases and J by 5 bases, leaving 9 bases between them. CDR3 length: 11 residues. Germline V gene data show CDR1 as MNHEY and CDR2 as SVGEGT. The CDR3 spells CASRIGETQYF. The CDR3 DNA reads TGTGCCAGCCGAATAGGGGAGACCCAGTACTTC.

Regarding this clonotype: The junction differs from germline at one of its ends, possibly a read error. This rearrangement joins TRBV9 to TRBJ1-1; a possible D gene is TRBD1 (6 bases). Germline V lookup: CDR1 SGDLS, CDR2 YYNGEE. CDR3 length equals 15 residues. CDR3 amino acids: CASSPLPSGDTEASF. The CDR3 nucleotides read TGTGCCAGCTCACCACTGCCATCCGGGGACACTGAAGCTTCCTTT.

This clonotype showed up many times. V and J are TRBV6-1 and TRBJ2-4; 8 bases fit TRBD1. This CDR3 spans 20 amino acids. Germline lookup yields CDR1 MNHNS and CDR2 SASEGT. J gave up 1 base and V 5 bases, and 19 bases lay outside the gene matches. The CDR3 DNA is TGTGCCAGCAGTCCTAGGAACCGGGACAGGTCCTCAGCCGCCAAAAACATTCAGTACTTC. Its protein product is CASSPRNRDRSSAAKNIQYF.

A single count supports this clonotype. A much bigger clone sits one base away, suggesting this may be a read error. The CDR3, as DNA: TGTGCCAGAACGACAGGGTGCGAGACCCAGCACTTC. Translation: CARTTGCETQHF. This chain connects TRBV3-2 to TRBJ2-5; TRBD1, the table's D call, was not compared with the DNA. TRBV3-2 is labeled a pseudogene. CDR3 size: 12 residues.

CDR3 sequence: CASSIPGLAGGLTGELFF. The CDR3 nucleotides read TGTGCCAGCAGCATACCCGGACTAGCGGGAGGGCTGACCGGGGAGCTGTTTTTT. This rearrangement joins TRBV7-2 to TRBJ2-2; 15 bases line up with TRBD2. From germline, CDR1 is SGHTA and CDR2 FQGNSA. Trimming took 5 bases from V and 5 from J; bases not matched to a gene: 9. CDR3 size: 18 residues.

This chain joins TRBV15 and TRBJ2-3; tentative D call: TRBD2 (6 bases). V was trimmed by 0 bases and J by 6 bases, leaving 13 bases between them. CDR3 size: 15 residues. Germline V gene sequence: CDR1 LNHNV, CDR2 YYDKDF (reference sequence). CDR3 in DNA: TGTGCCACCAGCAGAGATTCCGCGGGAACGGATACGCAGTATTTT. This translates into CATSRDSAGTDTQYF.

V gene TRBV7-2 combines with J gene TRBJ2-4; possibly TRBD1 for D (6 bases). The CDR3 consists of 17 residues. V was trimmed by 5 bases and J by 0 bases, leaving 17 bases between them. The germline CDR1 and CDR2 sequences are SGHTA and FQGNSA. CDR3 residues: CASSLPGQSLAKNIQYF. DNA for the CDR3: TGTGCCAGCAGCCTTCCCGGACAGTCACTAGCCAAAAACATTCAGTACTTC.

The chain is built from TRBV12-3 or TRBV12-4 and TRBJ2-1; D may be TRBD1 or TRBD2 (7 bases each). This CDR3 has 15 amino acids. CDR3 in DNA: TGTGCTAGTGGCGAGGGGGCGGGGGCCTACAATGAGCAGTTCTTC. Protein product: CASGEGAGAYNEQFF.

The count of this clonotype is one. J is TRBJ2-2 and V is TRBV9, with D possibly called TRBD1 or TRBD2 (6 bases each). This CDR3 is 15 amino acids long. Germline V gene data show CDR1 as SGDLS and CDR2 as YYNGEE. The germline V and J ends were trimmed by 2 bases and 3 bases, with 11 bases remaining between them. The CDR3 loop reads CASSVEGEYTGELFF. CDR3 nucleotides: TGTGCCAGCAGCGTGGAGGGGGAATACACCGGGGAGCTGTTTTTT.

This clonotype appeared a few times. The chain recombines TRBV11-3 with TRBJ2-7; D remains ambiguous. The CDR3 contains 14 residues. Trimming pared 1 base from V and 5 bases from J, leaving 12 bases between. Germline V lookup: CDR1 SGHNT, CDR2 YENEEA. The CDR3 here is CASSLVVLGDEQYF. The CDR3 DNA reads as TGTGCCAGCAGCTTAGTGGTTCTGGGCGACGAGCAGTACTTC.

This clonotype came up a few times. This chain uses TRBV24-1 with TRBJ1-2, with 11 positions matching TRBD1. The CDR3 covers 14 residues. Germline assignment: CDR1 KGHDR and CDR2 SFDVKD. Trimming cost V 2 bases and J 6 bases; bases outside gene matches: 1. The CDR3 loop is CATSDSDRGHGYTF. The CDR3 DNA follows: TGTGCCACCAGTGATTCGGACAGGGGGCATGGCTACACCTTC.

This clonotype was detected many times. This chain joins TRBV19 and TRBJ1-2; 10 bases are a match to TRBD1. The germline V gene has CDR1 LNHDA and CDR2 SQIVND (reference sequence). The CDR3 is 14 residues long. V shed 7 bases and J 3 bases; nucleotides not matched to a gene: 5. CDR3 nucleotide sequence: TGTGCCAGTAACCCGGGACAGGGGCACTATGGCTACACCTTC. This translates into CASNPGQGHYGYTF.

The chain joins TRBV7-3 to TRBJ2-7; possibly TRBD2 for D (6 bases). In germline, CDR1 is SGHTA, CDR2 FQGTGA. This CDR3 region has 17 residues. The V gene lost 5 bases and the J gene lost 0 bases, with 20 bases spanning the gap. CDR3 bases: TGTGCCAGCAGCCACGACTCGCGGGGCGCTAACTCCTACGAGCAGTACTTC. Translation gives CASSHDSRGANSYEQYF.

The V gene is TRBV7-6, the J gene TRBJ2-7, with TRBD1 matching over 7 bases. V shed 4 bases, J shed 8 bases, and the junction held 14 bases outside the gene matches. Germline V gene sequence: CDR1 SGHVS, CDR2 FNYEAQ. This CDR3 comprises 15 residues. The CDR3 loop reads CASSSLPGTDSKQYF. CDR3 sequence (DNA): TGTGCCAGCAGCTCGCTTCCCGGGACAGACTCGAAGCAGTACTTC. Combining the CDR3 with reference TRBV7-6 and TRBJ2-7 gives the whole variable domain GAGVSQSPRYKVTKRGQDVALRCDPISGHVSLYWYRQALGQGPEFLTYFNYEAQQDKSGLPNDRFSAERPEGSISTLTIQRTEQRDSAMYRCASSSLPGTDSKQYFGPGTRLTVT.